These 11 T cell receptor beta chains came from one sample sequenced in a study of cytomegalovirus exposure and HLA in healthy donors. Sequencing used immunoSEQ multiplex PCR; TCRdb keeps in-frame clones, though not all of them. The table has roughly 140,000 clones, around nine tenths seen once. Sequenced input: PBMCs. The receptors were gathered from a woman aged 18-30 years in good health and CMV-seropositive.

The gene calls are TRBV4-3 and TRBJ1-1; perhaps TRBD1 as D (6 bases). V gave up 0 bases and J gave up 5 bases, with 10 bases separating them. The CDR3 contains 14 residues. In germline, CDR1 is LGHNA, CDR2 YSLEER. The CDR3 loop is CASSQENRGTEAFF. The CDR3 DNA reads as TGCGCCAGCAGCCAAGAGAATAGGGGGACTGAAGCTTTCTTT.

The chain joins TRBV7-3 to TRBJ1-6, with TRBD1 identical over 8 bases. Germline loops: CDR1 SGHTA, CDR2 FQGTGA. V trimming: 5 bases; J trimming: 12 bases; junction bases outside the gene matches: 6. This CDR3 region has 13 residues. The CDR3 spells CASSPGTGEPLHF. DNA for the CDR3: TGTGCCAGCAGCCCCGGGACAGGCGAACCCCTCCACTTT.

The genes are TRBV6-5 and TRBJ2-1; 7 positions match TRBD2. The germline V gene encodes CDR1 MNHEY and CDR2 SVGAGI. The CDR3 covers 13 residues. Trimming took 4 bases from V and 12 from J; bases not matched to a gene: 9. In DNA, the CDR3 is TGTGCCAGCAGTTCCCCAAGCGGGGATGGGCAGTTCTTC. As protein: CASSSPSGDGQFF.

The gene calls are TRBV15 and TRBJ2-1, with TRBD2 matching 10 bases. The CDR3 loop spans 15 amino acids. V shed 1 base, J shed 9 bases, and the junction held 6 bases outside the gene matches. Germline loops: CDR1 LNHNV, CDR2 YYDKDF (reference sequence). The DNA of the CDR3 is TGTGCCACCAGCAGAGTTAGCGGGGGGCCCGGTGAGCAGTTCTTC. Its protein product is CATSRVSGGPGEQFF.

The V call is TRBV21-1, the J call TRBJ1-2; the table's D call of TRBD1 was not tested on the DNA. TRBV21-1 represents a pseudogene. CDR3 length: 12 residues. The CDR3 bases are TGTGCCAGCAGCAAGGGGGCGGAGGGCTACACCTTC. Translation: CASSKGAEGYTF.

The CDR3: CASSLSPLLAGGYNEQFF. In DNA, the CDR3 is TGCGCCAGCAGCCTTTCCCCCCTCCTAGCGGGAGGGTACAATGAGCAGTTCTTC. The chain recombines TRBV4-1 with TRBJ2-1; 12 bases match TRBD2. With V trimmed by 4 bases and J by 4 bases, 11 bases remained unmatched. Germline CDR1 MGHRA, CDR2 YSYEKL. The CDR3 is made up of 18 amino acids.

This clone was seen repeatedly, ten times or more. The chain combines TRBV6-6 with TRBJ1-1, with D perhaps matching TRBD1 (6 bases). The germline V gene has CDR1 MNHNY and CDR2 SVGAGI (reference sequence). Trimming cost V 2 bases and J 1 base, with 8 bases left between them. The CDR3 is 14 amino acids. DNA for the CDR3: TGTGCCAGCAGTTACCTGGGACAGAACACTGAAGCTTTCTTT. This encodes CASSYLGQNTEAFF.

In the case of this clone: One end of the junction is discordant with germline, which a read error may explain. The V gene is TRBV13, the J gene TRBJ2-1; 8 nucleotides align to TRBD2. Germline V gene lookup returns CDR1 PRHDT and CDR2 FYEKMQ (reference sequence). The CDR3 extends over 13 amino acids. CDR3 DNA: TGTGCCAGCAGCTTAGCGTCCCTAGCGGGCCCGATCTTC. Protein product: CASSLASLAGPIF.

V and J are TRBV27 and TRBJ2-7; tentatively, D is TRBD2 (6 bases). CDR3 length: 16 amino acids. Trimming took off 5 bases at V and 2 bases at J, with 19 bases between the two ends. Looked up from germline, CDR1 is MNHEY and CDR2 is SMNVEV (reference sequence). As DNA, the CDR3 is TGTGCCAGCAGTCCGATACTAGCCTCCGGCGCCTACGAGCAGTACTTC. It encodes CASSPILASGAYEQYF.

This chain uses TRBV10-3 with TRBJ1-1; 7 bases match TRBD1. CDR1 is ENHRY, CDR2 SYGVKD, per germline. The CDR3 length is 13 residues. With 8 bases clipped from V and 1 base from J, the junction kept 4 bases outside the gene matches. The CDR3 protein is CAIHPGGNTEAFF. Here the CDR3 DNA reads TGTGCCATCCACCCAGGGGGGAACACTGAAGCTTTCTTT.

The chain employs TRBV9 and TRBJ1-5; perhaps TRBD1 as D (5 bases). The CDR3 length is 14 residues. Germline assignment: CDR1 SGDLS and CDR2 YYNGEE. V dropped 7 bases and J dropped 5 bases, with 16 bases sitting between them. The CDR3 DNA reads as TGTGCCAGCGGGGAGGGGAGAGAGGATCAGCCCCAGCATTTT. This codes for CASGEGREDQPQHF. The variable domain in full, with the rest retrieved from reference TRBV9 and TRBJ1-5, is DSGVTQTPKHLITATGQRVTLRCSPRSGDLSVYWYQQSLDQGLQFLIQYYNGEERAKGNILERFSAQQFPDLHSELNLSSLELGDSALYFCASGEGREDQPQHFGDGTRLSIL.